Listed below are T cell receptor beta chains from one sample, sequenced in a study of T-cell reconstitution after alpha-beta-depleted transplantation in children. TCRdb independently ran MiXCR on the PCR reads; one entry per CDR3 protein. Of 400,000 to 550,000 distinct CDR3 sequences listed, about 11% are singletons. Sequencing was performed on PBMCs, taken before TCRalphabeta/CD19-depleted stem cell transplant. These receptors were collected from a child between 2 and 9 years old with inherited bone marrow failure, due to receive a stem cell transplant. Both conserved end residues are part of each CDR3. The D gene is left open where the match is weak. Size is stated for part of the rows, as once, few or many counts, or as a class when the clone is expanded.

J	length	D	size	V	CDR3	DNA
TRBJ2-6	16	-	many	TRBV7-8	CASSLVVGGGANVLTF	TGTGCCAGCAGCTTAGTTGTGGGCGGCGGGGCCAACGTCCTGACTTTC
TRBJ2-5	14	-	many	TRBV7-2	CASSLEWGQETQYF	TGTGCCAGCAGCTTAGAGTGGGGCCAAGAGACCCAGTACTTC
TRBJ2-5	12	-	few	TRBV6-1	CASSEVGVTQYF	TGTGCCAGCAGTGAAGTTGGGGTTACCCAGTACTTC
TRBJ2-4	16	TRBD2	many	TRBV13	CASSLTSGPAVNIQYF	TGTGCCAGCAGCTTGACTAGCGGCCCGGCTGTGAACATTCAGTACTTC
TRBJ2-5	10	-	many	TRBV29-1	CSVDRDPFFF	TGCAGCGTAGACCGGGACCCTTTTTTTTTC
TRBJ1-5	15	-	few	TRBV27	CASSLSGGAYQPQHF	TGTGCCAGCAGTTTATCCGGGGGTGCTTATCAGCCCCAGCATTTT
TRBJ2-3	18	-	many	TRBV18	CASSPPGLAYGGTDTQYF	TGTGCCAGCTCACCACCGGGCCTAGCTTATGGGGGCACAGATACGCAGTATTTT
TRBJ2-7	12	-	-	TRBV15	CATSVDIGEQYF	TGTGCCACCAGCGTAGACATCGGCGAGCAGTACTTC
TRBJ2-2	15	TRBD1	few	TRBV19	CASSRTTGGTGELFF	TGTGCCAGTAGCCGCACGACAGGGGGCACCGGGGAGCTGTTTTTT
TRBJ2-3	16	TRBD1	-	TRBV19	CASRLRTGDPTDTQYF	TGTGCCAGTAGACTTAGGACAGGGGACCCCACAGATACGCAGTATTTT
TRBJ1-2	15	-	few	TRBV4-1	CASSPLPGGDYGYTF	TGCGCCAGCAGCCCCCTCCCGGGGGGGGACTATGGCTACACCTTC
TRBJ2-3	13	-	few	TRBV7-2	CASSSLTPGTQYF	TGTGCCAGCAGCTCCCTGACCCCCGGTACGCAGTATTTT
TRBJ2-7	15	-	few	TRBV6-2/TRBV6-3	CASTNGVRSGYEQYF	TGTGCCAGCACCAACGGGGTTCGAAGCGGCTACGAGCAGTACTTC
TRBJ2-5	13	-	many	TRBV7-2	CASSLSREETQYF	TGTGCCAGCAGCTTAAGCAGGGAAGAGACCCAGTACTTC
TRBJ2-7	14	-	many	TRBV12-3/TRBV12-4	CASSLMSGSDEQYF	TGTGCCAGCAGTTTAATGTCCGGGTCTGACGAGCAGTACTTC
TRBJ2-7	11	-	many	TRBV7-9	CASSASYEQYF	TGTGCCAGCAGCGCTAGCTACGAGCAGTACTTC
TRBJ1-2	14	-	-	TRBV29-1	CSVEDNLSNYGYTF	TGCAGCGTTGAAGATAATTTGTCTAACTATGGCTACACCTTC
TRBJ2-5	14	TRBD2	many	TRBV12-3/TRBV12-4	CASSFGTIQETQYF	TGTGCCAGCAGTTTCGGGACTATCCAAGAGACCCAGTACTTC
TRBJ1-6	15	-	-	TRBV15	CATSRGSRVDSPLHF	TGTGCCACCTCCCGAGGATCTCGGGTGGATTCACCCCTCCACTTT
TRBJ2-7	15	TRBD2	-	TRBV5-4	CASSLGLAAPLEQYF	TGTGCCAGCAGCCTCGGACTAGCGGCTCCCCTCGAGCAGTACTTC
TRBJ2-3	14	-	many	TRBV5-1	CASSEGLVTDTQYF	TGCGCCAGCAGTGAGGGACTGGTCACAGATACGCAGTATTTT
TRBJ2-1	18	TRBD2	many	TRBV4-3	CASSQDLTSGRYGHEQFF	TGCGCCAGCAGCCAAGACCTGACTAGCGGGAGATATGGCCATGAGCAGTTCTTC
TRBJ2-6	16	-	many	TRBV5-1	CASSAKTSSGANVLTF	TGCGCCAGCAGCGCGAAGACTAGCTCTGGGGCCAACGTCCTGACTTTC
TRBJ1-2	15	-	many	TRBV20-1	CSARDPQSQYYGYTF	TGCAGTGCTAGAGATCCCCAGTCTCAGTACTATGGCTACACCTTC
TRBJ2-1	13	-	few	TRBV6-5	CASSFGYYNEQFF	TGTGCCAGCAGTTTTGGTTATTACAATGAGCAGTTCTTC
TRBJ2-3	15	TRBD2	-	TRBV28	CASNGLAGSTDTQYF	TGTGCCAGCAACGGACTAGCGGGATCCACAGATACGCAGTATTTT
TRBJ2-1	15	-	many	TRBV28	CASTPRAVAYNEQFF	TGTGCCAGCACCCCCCGGGCGGTAGCCTACAATGAGCAGTTCTTC
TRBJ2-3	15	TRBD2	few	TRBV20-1	CSARVSLAGTDTQYF	TGCAGTGCTAGAGTATCACTAGCGGGCACAGATACGCAGTATTTT
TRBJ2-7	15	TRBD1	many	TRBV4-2	CASSQAETGNDEQYF	TGTGCCAGCAGCCAGGCTGAGACAGGGAACGACGAGCAGTACTTC
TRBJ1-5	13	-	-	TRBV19	CASSIDGAQPQHF	TGTGCCAGTAGTATTGATGGGGCACAGCCCCAGCATTTT
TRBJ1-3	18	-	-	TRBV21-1	CASSKGGRDAIMGNTIYF	TGTGCCAGCAGCAAAGGAGGCAGGGACGCGATAATGGGAAACACCATATATTTT
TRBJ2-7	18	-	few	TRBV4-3	CASSQDRIGTAVLYEQYF	TGCGCCAGCAGCCAAGATCGAATCGGGACGGCCGTACTCTACGAGCAGTACTTC
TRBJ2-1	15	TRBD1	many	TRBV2	CASSGLGQGRNEQFF	TGTGCCAGCAGTGGTCTAGGACAGGGGAGGAATGAGCAGTTCTTC
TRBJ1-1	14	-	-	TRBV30	CAWSVTGRNTEAFF	TGTGCCTGGAGTGTCACGGGGCGGAACACTGAAGCTTTCTTT
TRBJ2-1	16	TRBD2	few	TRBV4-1	CASSRGTSGSPNEQFF	TGCGCCAGCAGCCGAGGGACTAGCGGGAGTCCTAATGAGCAGTTCTTC
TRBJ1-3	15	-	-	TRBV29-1	CSVESQLISGNTIYF	TGCAGCGTTGAATCCCAGCTGATCTCTGGAAACACCATATATTTT